This entry describes one T cell receptor (beta chain). This clone turned up a few times. Its antigen remains unidentified. It has no much larger one-base neighbor in the sample; base qualities were not kept. Participants in the prospective study were aged about 18 to 95 years, lived in under 30 United States geographic areas, and enrolled through a virtual design. In the prospective study, participants were assigned to cohorts based on the clinical history participants reported in a screening survey and a study questionnaire. In the prospective study, whole blood, serum and a nasopharyngeal or oropharyngeal swab were collected from each participant by mobile phlebotomists. Over a roughly 2-month period, participants in the prospective study had the option of providing additional blood draws and questionnaires. Prospective study blood samples were shipped either frozen or at room temperature before DNA extraction.

The immunoSEQ Assay, a bias-controlled multiplex PCR, was used to amplify TCRbeta CDR3 regions from genomic DNA. From the authors' description of their analysis: Within the assay, amplification of reference gene primers was used to estimate how many nucleated cells each sample contained. Sequence reads were collapsed and filtered to measure the absolute abundance of every unique TCRbeta CDR3 rearrangement. For each sample, productive Simpson clonality was calculated as the square root of Simpson's diversity index across productive rearrangements. As stored in TCRdb, this immuneACCESS dataset retains in-frame rearrangements with V and J assigned. A fraction of the clones does not appear; measured against another copy, unresolved V genes explain less than half of the discrepancy, and the remainder lacks a known reason. The DNA was the basis for D and trimming; V, J and clone size are from that table. For this sample there are under 200,000 clones; about 82% appear just once. In total, the top ten clones hold 4.5% to 7% of the sample.

The data derive from a study of blood T cell repertoires in COVID-19 (dated by TCRdb to the early 2020s). About the full investigation: Collaborator samples came from the United States, Italy and Spain and covered acute and convalescent phases of COVID-19. The repertoires were made available in a free public database intended to serve as a resource for research on the immune response to SARS-CoV-2. The samples were drawn from the first 160 participants of the ongoing ImmuneRACE study and from some 1,300 subjects provided by 6 global collaborators. Where HLA class I and class II types were available, the types were taken from metadata supplied by the sample provider, not from assay-based typing. The sample metadata nearly always contained a de-identified subject ID, COVID-19 status, age in years and sex. The prospective study material was composed of cDNA or gDNA derived from T cells, B-cell-depleted T cells, or PBMCs. Subjects who had been exposed to COVID-19, were actively infected with it, or had recovered from it provided the deeply sampled blood TCRbeta repertoires that made up the dataset.

Broad study findings and their caveats: The quantity of clinical and demographic metadata differed by source and by participant and was supplied without curation.

The CDR3 has 11 amino acids, counting the end cysteine and phenylalanine. Just CDR3 DNA is preserved here, 33 bases in frame from base 1. According to the germline V gene (reference sequence), CDR1 reads DFQATT and CDR2 reads SNEGSKA. V was cut back by 6 bases and J by 3 bases, leaving a gap of 9 bases between them. The rearrangement joined TRBV20-1 to TRBJ2-7; no D gene call is confident. The receptor comes from a middle-aged man with acute COVID-19. The specimen sequenced was PBMCs or T cells enriched from blood (not recorded which). The CDR3 here reads CSASQDYEQYF. The DNA reads as follows: TGCAGTGCGTCGCAGGACTACGAGCAGTACTTC.